This TCR beta chain was captured in a study of T cell responses to AZD1222 COVID-19 vaccine (dated by TCRdb to 2020 to 2022). In the study overall: AZD1222 recipients with second doses at about 4 weeks or about 12 weeks were pooled, because spike-specific TCR depth and breadth did not differ between schedules. A total of approximately 230 trial participants underwent TCR sequencing, of whom 207 received two doses of AZD1222 and 26 received two doses of the MenACWY control vaccine. Trial participants were enrolled by age into subgroups of 18-55, 56-69 and 70-plus years, and about 150, 27 and 61 TCR-sequenced participants, respectively, were included in these subgroups.

According to the study, the label for this sample's time point signals: baseline before first vaccination. The vaccinee samples were drawn from two UK trials, COV001 and COV002, one of which was a single-blind randomized controlled phase 2/3 trial testing AZD1222 (ChAdOx1 nCoV-19) in healthy adults. For TCRbeta chain sequencing, PBMC samples from trial participants were taken at day 0 and at day 28 after the second dose. Sequences SNHLY (CDR1) and FYNNEI (CDR2) are obtained from the germline V gene. The V end loses 10 bases and the J end loses 5 bases, and a stretch of 21 bases separates them. Including the terminal cysteine and phenylalanine, the CDR3 comprises 15 residues. The kept DNA is CDR3 alone, 45 bases in frame from the first base. Turning to this clone: The specificity of this receptor is unknown. Nothing much larger sits one base from this clone, and base qualities are not available.

General findings and caveats noted by the study authors: Vaccine-associated CD4 TCRs spanned the whole spike protein, with dominant responses in regions 160-218 and 743-854. The 56-69-year group was small, and its depth increase did not reach significance, likely because of low power. Because no day 14 peak-response samples were available, the repertoires could be characterized only after the peak T cell response. Nearly half of unique spike-specific TCRs reportedly recognized epitopes outside regions mutated in the B.1.351 and B.1.1.7 variants. A significant rise in spike-specific TCR breadth and depth was observed after two AZD1222 doses relative to day 0 and relative to MenACWY recipients. Only six AZD1222 recipients were SARS-CoV-2 seropositive at baseline, limiting conclusions about previously exposed vaccinees. Participants were mostly white British and included more females than males, and it was suggested by the authors that clonal diversity may have been underestimated.

The CDR3 regions of human TCRbeta chains were subjected to immunosequencing. As for the original processing: TCRs in the repertoires were compared against a reference library of SARS-CoV-2-specific TCRs that had been generated with the MIRA antigen-specificity platform. Breadth was defined as the fraction of unique TCRs that were SARS-CoV-2-associated, and depth was defined as the fraction of total T cells that were SARS-CoV-2-associated. Using the MIRA data, each spike-specific TCR was assigned both to the spike region to which the TCR was reactive and to a CD4 or CD8 class. Log10-transformed breadth and depth values were compared by one-way ANOVA with Sidak's multiple comparisons tests. TCRdb took over this immuneACCESS table, retaining in-frame rearrangements with V and J assigned. Such tables are incomplete; in checked studies, under half of the missing clones stem from an unresolved V gene, and the remainder is unexplained. V and J calls and clone size are given by that table; D and trimming were obtained from the DNA. This sample comprises about 140,000 clones, about 92% of them detected only once. The ten most abundant clones make up 2.3% of the sample.

The V and J segments used are TRBV2 and TRBJ2-1, and TRBD1 may be the D gene, going by 8 matching bases. This TCR was sampled from an adult in good health. Sample: peripheral blood, taken on day 0 of AZD1222 vaccination. The CDR3 sequence is CAISGGQGKNNEQFF. The DNA is TGTGCCATTTCGGGAGGACAGGGAAAGAACAATGAGCAGTTCTTC.